This TCR beta chain emerged from a study of CD8+CD57+ T cells in acquired aplastic anemia (dated by TCRdb to the late 2010s). With respect to the entire study: DNA extracted from sorted CD4+ and CD8+ cells had a mean of approximately 3.5 ug, with a range of about 0.18 to 27.4 ug. CD8+CD57+ expansion was defined as frequency above the mean frequency observed in healthy subjects.

The paper's findings and limits, for the study overall: About 28 CD8+ CDR3 sequences were found in both patients and controls but appeared to be highly expressed in patients and within the immunodominant clones of the patients. No significant difference in CD8+ Simpson's diversity was found between patients and healthy controls (P=0.060).

CDR3 length: 17 amino acids, cysteine to phenylalanine. The entry retains the CDR3 DNA only, 51 bases that are in frame from base 1. Ends trimmed: V by 5 bases, J by 0 bases; bases unmatched to a gene: 11. Reading the germline V gene (reference sequence) gives CDR1 DFQATT and CDR2 SNEGSKA. This clonotype was counted at least ten times. Its antigen is not yet known. No quality values exist for individual bases; no much larger clone is one base distant. Genomic DNA served as template for TCR beta VDJ combination and CDR3 sequence profiling. An Illumina HiSeq 2000 was used for TCR repertoire sequencing. Per the original workflow: Repertoires were assessed using TRBV/TRBJ rearrangement plots, CDR3 size and DJ length profiles, and Simpson's diversity index. The immunodominant clone was defined as the most abundant DNA sequence in deep sequencing data. CDR3 amino acid sequences were screened for sharing across subjects and were compared with published repertoires and the VDJdb database. TCRdb's own reprocessing of the public reads used fastp at Q25 and MiXCR and kept productive beta chains. Merged by CDR3 protein, the rows form single entries marked with the most common genes and DNA. It is TCRdb's table, rather than the study itself, that gives the V and J calls and clone size. For this sample there are 160,000 or so distinct CDR3 sequences; about 70% appear just once. Jointly, the top ten make up 40% to 60% of the sample.

Flow cytometry had shown CD8+CD57+ cell expansion in the patients selected for sequencing. Severe acquired aplastic anemia was diagnosed in all patients according to International Study of Aplastic Anemia and Agranulocytosis and Camitta criteria. At the time blood was sampled, none of the patients had received any therapy. In the study, sorted CD4+ and CD8+ blood T cells from patients with severe aplastic anemia and from healthy subjects underwent deep sequencing of TCR repertoires. Patients were enrolled under clinicaltrials.gov protocols 00001620, 01623167, 00001397, 00071045, 00081523 and 00961064 in the USA. Ficoll-Paque density gradient centrifugation was used to isolate peripheral blood mononuclear cells. Before DNA extraction, CD4+ and CD8+ T cells were sorted with FACS or magnetic beads.

The sequence was obtained from a human donor with aplastic anemia. The sequenced material came from sorted CD4+, CD8+, or CD8+CD57+ T cells (not recorded which) from PBMCs. The V and J genes are TRBV20-1 and TRBJ2-3, and TRBD2 aligns with 10 junction nucleotides. The nucleotides are TGCAGTGCTTCAGGACTAGCGGCTCGGTATAGCACAGATACGCAGTATTTT. The resulting protein is CSASGLAARYSTDTQYF.